Detailed here is one T cell receptor (beta chain). The antigen it recognizes is unknown. Base qualities are not recorded, but no much larger clone differs from it by a single base. The sample belongs to a study of OX40 agonist ivuxolimab in advanced cancers. Concerning the study at large: Ivuxolimab was a fully human IgG2 agonistic monoclonal antibody targeting the costimulatory receptor OX40 (CD134). Intravenous ivuxolimab was administered to patients every 2 weeks at six dose levels: 0.01, 0.1, 0.3, 1.5, 3 and 10 mg/kg. Among the 52 dose-escalation patients, approximately 20 had hepatocellular carcinoma, 15 or so melanoma, 9 renal cell carcinoma and 9 head and neck cancer. In the dose-escalation cohort, approximately 83% of patients were male, and the mean age was approximately 60 years with a range of roughly 20 to 79. Patients were allowed to have had prior anti-PD-1, anti-PD-L1 or anti-CTLA-4 therapy, and more than 30% of the dose-escalation patients had previously received checkpoint inhibitors. Partial responses occurred in three dose-escalation patients: two with cutaneous melanoma and one with hepatocellular carcinoma. Peripheral TCRbeta sequencing aimed to test whether ivuxolimab altered TCR sequence diversity and caused clonal T-cell expansion. The paper reports the monotherapy dose-escalation portion (N of about 50 patients) of the phase I ivuxolimab trial.

Broad study findings and their caveats: At doses of 0.1 to 3.0 mg/kg, clonal expansion of both CD4+ and CD8+ blood T cells was observed from baseline to week 6. In the 0.1-3.0 mg/kg groups, partial responders were among the patients with the lowest normalized peripheral clonal expansion, particularly in CD8+ T cells. Low levels of normalized T-cell clonal expansion were also shown by some nonresponding patients. Antigen specificity was not determined for the clonally expanded peripheral T cells. After ivuxolimab, more expanded clones were found on average in CD8+ T cells than in CD4+ T cells.

The CDR3 spans 14 residues, from the cysteine through the phenylalanine. The CDR3 DNA has 42 bases and is translated from base 1. Reading the germline V gene (reference sequence) gives CDR1 MNHNY and CDR2 SVGAGI. V is clipped by 2 bases and J by 1 base, and the sequence between their germline boundaries is 6 bases long. The trial excluded patients who had a history of autoimmune disease or were on systemic immunosuppression. Peripheral blood for TCR sequencing was collected from all dose cohorts at baseline, on cycle 4 day 1, and on cycle 7 day 1. The samples were taken from a phase I, first-in-human, multicenter, open-label dose-escalation trial of ivuxolimab. Adults with locally advanced or metastatic melanoma, renal cell carcinoma, hepatocellular carcinoma or head and neck squamous cell carcinoma were enrolled in the trial. Before TCR sequencing, CD4+ and CD8+ T cells were separately sorted from peripheral blood.

Genomic DNA was extracted from sorted cells for sequencing of the TCRbeta CDR3 region. TCRbeta CDR3 regions were sequenced using the immunoSEQ Assay. TCRdb took over this immuneACCESS table, retaining in-frame rearrangements with V and J assigned. Such tables are incomplete; in checked studies, under half of the missing clones stem from an unresolved V gene, and the remainder is unexplained. The sample includes approximately 50,000 clones, with 85% to 90% observed a single time. The ten largest clones add up to roughly 0.69% of the sample. The V and J segments used are TRBV6-6 and TRBJ1-5; perhaps TRBD1 is the D gene, with 5 bases matching. The receptor's source is an adult with an advanced solid tumor such as melanoma, head and neck, liver or kidney cancer. Sequencing used CD4+ or CD8+ T cells sorted from blood, obtained in a trial of the OX40 agonist ivuxolimab. At the DNA level, the sequence is TGTGCCAGCAGTTACAAGGGGAGCAATCAGCCCCAGCATTTT. Its translation reads: CASSYKGSNQPQHF.